Each of the 25 T cell receptor beta chains below was sequenced from the same sample in a study of blood T cell repertoires in COVID-19. Repertoires were generated with immunoSEQ multiplex PCR, while TCRdb's copy carries only in-frame clones and drops some. The sample consists of about 200,000 clones, about 87% of them appearing once. The specimen sequenced was peripheral blood. Receptors originate from a man in his fifties or sixties with acute or convalescent COVID-19.

The chain has TRBV7-6 and TRBJ2-3, with 11 nucleotides matching TRBD2. After removal of 3 bases from V and 5 bases from J, the junction contained 13 bases not matched to a gene. This CDR3 region has 18 residues. Germline-derived CDR1 and CDR2 are SGHVS and FNYEAQ. The CDR3: CASSFLLAGGRLGDTQYF. The CDR3 region has the DNA TGTGCCAGCAGCTTTCTCTTAGCGGGGGGGCGTTTAGGAGATACGCAGTATTTT.

The chain carries TRBV28 and TRBJ1-6, with D possibly matching TRBD1 (6 bases). This CDR3 has 14 amino acids. Germline lookup yields CDR1 MDHEN and CDR2 SYDVKM. Deletions cut 2 bases from V and 5 bases from J, with 7 bases between. The CDR3 nucleotides are TGTGCCAGCAGTTTAACAGGGAATAATTCACCCCTCCACTTT. Its translation: CASSLTGNNSPLHF.

This chain joins TRBV13 and TRBJ2-3, with D perhaps TRBD1 (6 bases). V dropped 2 bases and J dropped 1 base, with 10 bases sitting between them. Germline V gene lookup returns CDR1 PRHDT and CDR2 FYEKMQ (reference sequence). The CDR3 sequence is 15 residues long. CDR3 sequence reads: CASSLRGSGTDTQYF. The CDR3 DNA sequence: TGTGCCAGCAGCTTAAGGGGGTCTGGCACAGATACGCAGTATTTT.

The chain uses TRBV29-1 and TRBJ2-4; tentative D call: TRBD1 (6 bases). V dropped 2 bases and J dropped 8 bases, with 13 bases sitting between them. Germline CDR1 SQVTM, CDR2 ANQGSEA. The CDR3 consists of 13 residues. The CDR3 region is CSVERQGTDIQYF. DNA for the CDR3: TGCAGCGTTGAACGCCAGGGGACCGACATTCAGTACTTC.

V and J are TRBV19 and TRBJ1-2, with TRBD1 as a possible D gene (6 bases). The germline V and J ends were trimmed by 1 base and 3 bases, with 9 bases remaining between them. This CDR3 contains 14 residues. Germline CDR1 LNHDA, CDR2 SQIVND (reference sequence). CDR3 in DNA: TGTGCCAGTAGTATAGGCAGGGGCGACTATGGCTACACCTTC. This codes for CASSIGRGDYGYTF.

The V gene is TRBV18, the J gene TRBJ1-1, with TRBD1 matching over 7 bases. The ends lost 3 bases at V and 0 bases at J; junction bases unmatched: 10. The CDR3 consists of 17 residues. CDR1 is KGHSH, CDR2 LQKENI, per germline. The chain's CDR3 is CASSPTQGRGLNTEAFF. CDR3 coding DNA: TGTGCCAGCTCACCTACACAGGGGCGCGGCTTGAACACTGAAGCTTTCTTT.

This chain connects TRBV9 to TRBJ1-2, with 8 nucleotides matching TRBD1. This CDR3 comprises 14 residues. Unmatched junction bases numbered 8, after V lost 4 bases and J lost 6 bases. Germline V gene data show CDR1 as SGDLS and CDR2 as YYNGEE. The CDR3 reads CASSTEQGADGYTF. DNA for the CDR3: TGTGCCAGCAGCACCGAGCAGGGGGCGGATGGCTACACCTTC. Using reference TRBV9 and TRBJ1-2 for the parts outside the CDR3, the full variable domain is DSGVTQTPKHLITATGQRVTLRCSPRSGDLSVYWYQQSLDQGLQFLIQYYNGEERAKGNILERFSAQQFPDLHSELNLSSLELGDSALYFCASSTEQGADGYTFGSGTRLTVV.

The chain is built from TRBV29-1 and TRBJ2-1; TRBD1 agrees at 8 bases. Germline V gene lookup returns CDR1 SQVTM and CDR2 ANQGSEA. The CDR3 sequence is 14 residues long. With V trimmed by 4 bases and J by 4 bases, 6 bases remained unmatched. The CDR3 sequence is CSVGTGTGYNEQFF. The CDR3 DNA sequence: TGCAGCGTTGGGACCGGGACAGGTTACAATGAGCAGTTCTTC.

The V gene is TRBV5-1, the J gene TRBJ2-3; 10 positions agree with TRBD1. The CDR3 is made up of 13 amino acids. V trimming: 5 bases; J trimming: 5 bases; junction bases outside the gene matches: 2. The germline V gene has CDR1 SGHRS and CDR2 YFSETQ. The CDR3 region is CASSRTGGDTQYF. As DNA, the CDR3 is TGCGCCAGCAGTCGGACAGGGGGAGATACGCAGTATTTT.

The chain couples TRBV13 to TRBJ2-7; the D gene is possibly TRBD2 (7 bases). The V end lost 5 bases, the J end lost 4 bases, and 18 bases lay between the germline ends. The CDR3 sequence is 15 residues long. The V gene's germline CDR1 is PRHDT and CDR2 FYEKMQ (reference sequence). The CDR3 nucleotides read TGTGCCAGCAGCCTAAGGGGGGGCGCCGGGTACGAGCAGTACTTC. Amino acid sequence: CASSLRGGAGYEQYF.

The chain links TRBV5-1 to TRBJ2-5; 8 bases are a match to TRBD1. Germline lookup yields CDR1 SGHRS and CDR2 YFSETQ. The CDR3 consists of 15 residues. Germline trimming cut 0 bases from V and 4 bases from J; bases unmatched to any gene: 5. CDR3 nucleotide sequence: TGCGCCAGCAGCTTGGCAGCAGGGGGCATAGAGACCCAGTACTTC. Translation: CASSLAAGGIETQYF.

V usage is TRBV4-3 and J usage is TRBJ1-6; a possible D gene is TRBD1 (6 bases). The CDR3 is 15 residues long. CDR1 and CDR2 from the germline V gene are LGHNA and YSLEER. The V end was cut by 1 base, the J end by 7 bases, with 11 bases between. CDR3 region: CASSQGTGTNSPLHF. The CDR3 DNA follows: TGCGCCAGCAGCCAAGGTACAGGGACCAATTCACCCCTCCACTTT.

This chain links TRBV6-5 with TRBJ2-2; 9 positions agree with TRBD1. The CDR3 totals 15 residues. CDR1 is MNHEY, CDR2 SVGAGI, per germline. Trimming took 11 bases from V and 2 from J; bases not matched to a gene: 9. Written as DNA, the CDR3 is TGTGCCTCCCGGACAGGGGCCGTCAACACCGGGGAGCTGTTTTTT. This codes for CASRTGAVNTGELFF.

The chain couples TRBV7-9 to TRBJ1-1; D ambiguous. Germline V gene sequence: CDR1 SEHNR, CDR2 FQNEAQ (reference sequence). The CDR3 is 12 residues long. V dropped 5 bases and J dropped 11 bases, with 15 bases sitting between them. The CDR3 bases are TGTGCCAGCAGCCCCGTACCCTTGAGGGCTTTCTTT. Protein sequence: CASSPVPLRAFF.

The V gene is TRBV28, the J gene TRBJ1-2; D not resolved. CDR1 and CDR2 (germline): MDHEN, SYDVKM. The V and J ends lost 7 bases and 2 bases respectively, with 14 bases between them. The CDR3 length is 14 residues. CDR3 sequence: CASNQDSPNYGYTF. The CDR3 nucleotides read TGTGCCAGCAACCAAGACTCACCAAACTATGGCTACACCTTC.

This chain uses TRBV6-2 or TRBV6-3 with TRBJ2-7; 8 bases line up with TRBD1. The V gene's germline CDR1 is MNHEY and CDR2 SVGEGT. V lost 2 bases to trimming and J lost 5 bases; unmatched junction nucleotides: 11. The CDR3 consists of 16 residues. CDR3: CASSYPRQPDRDEQYF. CDR3 coding DNA: TGTGCCAGCAGTTACCCACGACAACCGGACAGGGACGAGCAGTACTTC.

The rearrangement joins TRBV30 to TRBJ2-7; no clear D. Germline loops: CDR1 GTSNPN, CDR2 SVGIG (reference sequence). Trimming removed 3 bases at V and 5 bases at J, with 8 bases between. The CDR3 is 11 amino acids. The CDR3 region has the DNA TGTGCCTGGAGGGCGGTCCACGAGCAGTACTTC. It yields the protein CAWRAVHEQYF.

The chain carries TRBV19 and TRBJ2-7, with D perhaps matching TRBD1 (6 bases). The CDR3 runs 13 residues. V dropped 10 bases and J dropped 0 bases, with 13 bases sitting between them. The V gene's germline CDR1 is LNHDA and CDR2 SQIVND (reference sequence). CDR3 in DNA: TGTGCCACCCGGGACACCGTCTCCTACGAGCAGTACTTC. This encodes CATRDTVSYEQYF. Based on the CDR3 plus reference TRBV19 and TRBJ2-7, the full variable domain is DGGITQSPKYLFRKEGQNVTLSCEQNLNHDAMYWYRQDPGQGLRLIYYSQIVNDFQKGDIAEGYSVSREKKESFPLTVTSAQKNPTAFYLCATRDTVSYEQYFGPGTRLTVT.

CDR3 nucleotides: TGTGCCAGCAGTGAAGCGCTCCAGGGTCCTAGGAACATTCAGTACTTC. Translated, it gives CASSEALQGPRNIQYF. V usage is TRBV2 and J usage is TRBJ2-4; the D gene is possibly TRBD1 (5 bases). The CDR3 is 16 amino acids. V lost 0 bases and J lost 7, with 16 bases in between. The germline CDR1 and CDR2 sequences are SNHLY and FYNNEI.

This chain connects TRBV6-2 or TRBV6-3 to TRBJ2-1, with TRBD1 matching 8 bases. Unmatched junction bases numbered 8, after V lost 2 bases and J lost 8 bases. This CDR3 has 15 residues. In germline, CDR1 is MNHEY, CDR2 SVGEGT. CDR3 region: CASSYGQGAVDEQFF. The DNA of the CDR3 is TGTGCCAGCAGTTACGGGCAGGGGGCAGTAGATGAGCAGTTCTTC.

This sequence joins TRBV19 and TRBJ1-5; D ambiguous. CDR1 is LNHDA, CDR2 SQIVND, per germline (reference sequence). Between the trimmed V and J ends, which lost 4 bases and 7 bases, there was a span of 14 bases. This CDR3 contains 14 residues. CDR3 nucleotide sequence: TGTGCCAGTAGTAGGGAGGACTCCGGGCAGCCCCAGCATTTT. This encodes CASSREDSGQPQHF.

The chain uses TRBV9 and TRBJ1-2; TRBD1 matches 8 bases. CDR1 and CDR2 (germline): SGDLS, YYNGEE. The CDR3 consists of 17 residues. V shed 3 bases and J 0 bases; nucleotides not matched to a gene: 10. CDR3 protein: CASSAGGQVRSNYGYTF. DNA of the CDR3: TGTGCCAGCAGCGCGGGGGGACAGGTCCGCTCTAACTATGGCTACACCTTC.

The rearrangement links TRBV5-4 to TRBJ2-5, with 13 bases lining up with TRBD2. The ends lost 2 bases at V and 5 bases at J; junction bases unmatched: 3. This CDR3 contains 15 residues. Germline CDR1 reads SGHNT; CDR2 reads YYREEE (reference sequence). CDR3 protein: CASSFWTSGGETQYF. In nucleotides, the CDR3 is TGTGCCAGCAGCTTCTGGACTAGCGGGGGCGAGACCCAGTACTTC. Together with reference TRBV5-4 and TRBJ2-5, the CDR3 gives the full variable domain: ETGVTQSPTHLIKTRGQQVTLRCSSQSGHNTVSWYQQALGQGPQFIFQYYREEENGRGNFPPRFSGLQFPNYSSELNVNALELDDSALYLCASSFWTSGGETQYFGPGTRLLVL.

V is TRBV15 and J is TRBJ1-5; TRBD1 matches 9 bases. The J segment lost 5 bases and the V segment lost 3 bases, leaving 8 bases of the junction unmatched. Germline CDR1 is LNHNV and CDR2 is YYDKDF (reference sequence). CDR3 size: 16 residues. Here the CDR3 reads CATSSGRQGEHQPQHF. The CDR3 region has the DNA TGTGCCACCAGCAGTGGGAGACAGGGGGAACATCAGCCCCAGCATTTT.

The gene calls are TRBV20-1 and TRBJ1-1, with 7 bases that match TRBD1. This CDR3 is 11 amino acids long. Per germline, CDR1 DFQATT and CDR2 SNEGSKA (reference sequence). Written as DNA, the CDR3 is TGCGCCAGGCAGGGGGAGGTTGAAGCTTTCTTT. It codes for CARQGEVEAFF.